Included here is one TCR beta chain sequence, with context. One end of the junction fails to match germline, which may point to a read error. This entry comes from a study of blood T cell repertoires in COVID-19. The CDR3 runs to 11 residues. In germline, CDR1 is SNHLY, CDR2 FYNNEI. Clones were sequenced by immunoSEQ multiplex PCR, and TCRdb holds only the in-frame ones, with some missing. This table holds 91,000 or so clones, 82% found once. The sequencing sample was made of peripheral blood. The chain has TRBV2 and TRBJ1-2; unclear D gene. This TCR was recovered from a man over 45 with active or convalescent COVID-19. The CDR3 sequence is CASSPSSRIAF. The DNA of the CDR3 is TGTGCCAGCAGTCCATCCTCGAGGATCGCTTTC.